Below, one T cell receptor beta chain is given with its context. Method: immunoSEQ multiplex PCR; TCRdb's copy keeps in-frame clones and lacks some. The top ten hold roughly two fifths of the sample, which has about 14,000 clones, around 64% seen once. For TCR beta libraries, roughly 1.9 micrograms of genomic DNA were obtained from cryopreserved PBMCs. This CDR3 is 14 amino acids long. CDR1 and CDR2 from the germline V gene are SGHRS and YFSETQ. V lost 0 bases to trimming and J lost 2 bases, with 8 bases between them. The sample belongs to a study of cytotoxic CD8 clonotypes in ibrutinib-treated CLL. Across the study: Partial responders 24, complete 2; approximately 12 progressed and some 15 stayed in remission by median 68 months.

The source material was PBMCs, sampled before ibrutinib treatment. The receptor was isolated from a human donor with chronic lymphocytic leukemia. The V and J genes are TRBV5-1 and TRBJ1-1; D uncertain. The CDR3 DNA follows: TGCGCCAGCAGCTTGGGTTCAACTAACACTGAAGCTTTCTTT. It codes for CASSLGSTNTEAFF.